These T cell receptor beta chains were read from a single sample in a study of control samples from healthy donors and cancer patients. Clones were read by immunoSEQ multiplex PCR, and TCRdb kept only the in-frame ones, dropping some. The sample lists just over 20,000 clones; around 84% were seen once. Sequencing was done on a sample of PBMCs. Every receptor here comes from a man aged 55 to 69 with colorectal cancer. The CDR3 runs from the conserved cysteine through the conserved F or W. Fields, in order: clone size, V gene, D gene, J gene, CDR3 protein, CDR3 DNA. D genes are given only for firm matches. Clone sizes are given selectively: once, few, many, or a class where the clone is expanded.

>.|TRBV6-1|.|TRBJ2-2
CASSERGVTGELFF
TGTGCCAGCAGTGAACGCGGTGTCACCGGGGAGCTGTTTTTT
>.|TRBV7-8|.|TRBJ1-1
CASSASGSMNTEAFF
TGTGCCAGCAGCGCTTCGGGTTCCATGAACACTGAAGCTTTCTTT
>.|TRBV15|.|TRBJ2-1
CATIEGGPRNEQFF
TGTGCCACCATAGAGGGGGGGCCAAGGAATGAGCAGTTCTTC
>.|TRBV3-1/TRBV3-2|TRBD1|TRBJ2-7
CASQDRGGYEQYF
TGTGCCAGCCAGGACAGGGGAGGGTACGAGCAGTACTTC
>.|TRBV27|TRBD1|TRBJ1-2
CASSPGTGWPDGYTF
TGTGCCAGCAGTCCCGGGACAGGGTGGCCCGATGGCTACACCTTC
>.|TRBV30|.|TRBJ1-4
CAGSGTENEKLFF
TGTGCCGGATCCGGGACGGAGAATGAAAAACTGTTTTTT
>.|TRBV15|.|TRBJ1-4
CATSRVQRGNEKLFF
TGTGCCACCAGCAGAGTACAGAGGGGGAATGAAAAACTGTTTTTT
>.|TRBV3-1/TRBV3-2|.|TRBJ1-3
CASSQGSIGSSGNTIYF
TGTGCCAGCAGCCAAGGATCTATAGGATCCTCTGGAAACACCATATATTTT
>.|TRBV4-3|TRBD2|TRBJ2-4
CASSQDPGLAGGNIQYF
TGCGCCAGCAGCCAAGACCCGGGACTAGCGGGGGGCAACATTCAGTACTTC
>.|TRBV5-1|.|TRBJ2-7
CASSLGGPSYEQYF
TGCGCCAGCAGCTTGGGGGGACCCTCCTACGAGCAGTACTTC
>.|TRBV4-3|.|TRBJ1-6
CASSQGASRSDNSPLHF
TGCGCCAGCAGCCAAGGCGCCAGCCGATCCGATAATTCACCCCTCCACTTT
>.|TRBV5-5|.|TRBJ2-3
CASSWDTEGTDTQYF
TGTGCCAGCAGCTGGGACACCGAGGGCACAGATACGCAGTATTTT
>.|TRBV4-1|.|TRBJ2-6
CASSLSEGTGANVLTF
TGCGCCAGCAGCCTTTCCGAGGGGACTGGGGCCAACGTCCTGACTTTC
>.|TRBV5-4|.|TRBJ2-5
CASSLGGRLETQYF
TGTGCCAGCAGCTTGGGGGGGAGATTGGAGACCCAGTACTTC
>.|TRBV7-9|TRBD1|TRBJ1-2
CASSPSGAGTGMKGYTF
TGTGCCAGCAGCCCGTCGGGGGCCGGGACAGGGATGAAAGGCTACACCTTC
>.|TRBV5-1|.|TRBJ2-3
CASSLWGADTQYF
TGCGCCAGCAGCCTTTGGGGGGCAGATACGCAGTATTTT
>.|TRBV30|.|TRBJ1-4
CAGRDSANEKLFF
TGTGCCGGTAGGGACTCCGCTAATGAAAAACTGTTTTTT
>.|TRBV24-1|.|TRBJ1-2
CATSDFSLNYGYTF
TGTGCCACCAGTGATTTTAGCCTTAACTATGGCTACACCTTC
>.|TRBV15|TRBD1|TRBJ2-7
CATSRTGAYEQYF
TGTGCCACCAGCAGGACAGGGGCCTACGAGCAGTACTTC
>.|TRBV4-1|.|TRBJ1-2
CASSQGKDESGPLYYGYTF
TGCGCCAGCAGCCAAGGAAAGGACGAAAGCGGACCTCTATACTATGGCTACACCTTC
>.|TRBV4-1|TRBD1|TRBJ2-3
CASSQDRMGQGGTDTQYF
TGCGCCAGCAGCCAAGATAGAATGGGGCAGGGGGGCACAGATACGCAGTATTTT
>.|TRBV19|.|TRBJ1-5
CASSMSLNQPQHF
TGTGCCAGTAGTATGTCGTTGAATCAGCCCCAGCATTTT
>.|TRBV2|.|TRBJ2-2
CASIHRGNGELFF
TGTGCCAGCATTCATCGGGGTAACGGGGAGCTGTTTTTT
>.|TRBV13|TRBD1|TRBJ2-1
CASSFRRLDRLYNEQFF
TGTGCCAGCAGCTTCCGACGATTGGACAGGCTCTACAATGAGCAGTTCTTC
>.|TRBV6-5|TRBD1|TRBJ2-1
CASRWDRGGEQFF
TGTGCCAGCAGATGGGACAGGGGCGGTGAGCAGTTCTTC
>.|TRBV30|TRBD1|TRBJ1-2
CAWSFRDRDYGYTF
TGTGCCTGGAGTTTCCGGGACAGGGACTATGGCTACACCTTC
>.|TRBV27|.|TRBJ1-5
CASSLRGNQPQHF
TGTGCCAGCAGTTTAAGGGGTAATCAGCCCCAGCATTTT
>.|TRBV27|.|TRBJ2-7
CASRDTYYEQYF
TGTGCCAGCAGGGACACCTACTACGAGCAGTACTTC
>few|TRBV30|TRBD1|TRBJ1-2
CAWTPGGRNYGYTF
TGTGCCTGGACCCCAGGGGGCCGTAACTATGGCTACACCTTC
>.|TRBV6-1|.|TRBJ1-5
CASSERRDINQPQHF
TGTGCCAGCAGTGAAAGAAGGGACATCAATCAGCCCCAGCATTTT
>.|TRBV27|.|TRBJ1-6
CASSPITINSPLHF
TGTGCCAGCAGCCCTATTACAATTAATTCACCCCTCCACTTT
>.|TRBV6-1|TRBD1|TRBJ2-3
CASSEQRGRTDTQYF
TGTGCCAGCAGTGAACAGAGGGGGCGCACAGATACGCAGTATTTT
>.|TRBV19|.|TRBJ2-7
CASRETGASYEQYF
TGTGCCAGTAGGGAAACTGGGGCCTCCTACGAGCAGTACTTC
>.|TRBV5-1|.|TRBJ2-5
CASSSQETQYF
TGCGCCAGCAGCTCACAAGAGACCCAGTACTTC
>.|TRBV7-2|.|TRBJ1-4
CASSLAGGASEKLFF
TGTGCCAGCAGCTTAGCGGGGGGGGCAAGTGAAAAACTGTTTTTT
>few|TRBV6-2/TRBV6-3|TRBD2|TRBJ2-5
CASSPLGLAAFQETQYF
TGTGCCAGCAGCCCCCTCGGACTAGCGGCGTTCCAAGAGACCCAGTACTTC
>medium-sized|TRBV6-5|.|TRBJ2-1
CASSYSLGLADEQFF
TGTGCCAGCAGTTACTCCCTGGGACTGGCGGACGAGCAGTTCTTC
>.|TRBV5-1|.|TRBJ1-4
CASSLQGESEKLFF
TGCGCCAGCAGCTTGCAGGGTGAGAGTGAAAAACTGTTTTTT
>few|TRBV6-5|.|TRBJ1-2
CASSLDSYGYTF
TGTGCCAGCAGCCTGGACAGCTATGGCTACACCTTC
>.|TRBV27|.|TRBJ1-1
CASKEDRPNTEAFF
TGTGCCAGCAAGGAAGACAGGCCTAACACTGAAGCTTTCTTT
>.|TRBV18|TRBD1|TRBJ2-1
CASSQGTGPYNEQFF
TGTGCCAGCTCACAGGGGACAGGGCCCTACAATGAGCAGTTCTTC
>.|TRBV10-2|.|TRBJ2-5
CASSLSKETQYF
TGCGCCAGCAGTCTATCCAAAGAGACCCAGTACTTC
>.|TRBV6-5|.|TRBJ2-6
CASSSPTSGANVLTF
TGTGCCAGCAGTTCTCCTACATCTGGGGCCAACGTCCTGACTTTC
>few|TRBV5-1|.|TRBJ1-1
CASSLEQAFIMNTEAFF
TGCGCCAGCAGCTTGGAACAGGCCTTCATCATGAACACTGAAGCTTTCTTT
>.|TRBV7-9|.|TRBJ1-1
CASSPLVKGVTEAFF
TGTGCCAGCAGCCCCCTGGTTAAGGGGGTCACTGAAGCTTTCTTT
>.|TRBV10-3|TRBD2|TRBJ2-1
CAISDLGLAEQFF
TGTGCCATCAGTGATCTCGGACTAGCAGAGCAGTTCTTC